A selection of T cell receptor beta chains follows, all from one sample in a study of blood T cell repertoires in COVID-19. Only in-frame clones appear in the TCRdb table, and some are missing; sequencing was by immunoSEQ multiplex PCR. The sample contains some 36,000 clones, over 90% of which appear only once. The sequenced sample was peripheral blood. All receptors derive from a man in his 60s with active or convalescent COVID-19. Each CDR3 is given with its conserved first and last residue. D genes are given only for firm matches. Clone size is not always given. Where it is, it says once, few, many or a class for expanded clones.

d_gene: NA
v_gene: TRBV6-2/TRBV6-3
abundance: NA
j_gene: TRBJ1-5
CDR3nt: TGTGCCAGCAGTTTGAGAGACAGCAGCAATCAGCCCCAGCATTTT
CDR3aa: CASSLRDSSNQPQHF

d_gene: NA
v_gene: TRBV19
abundance: NA
j_gene: TRBJ2-2
CDR3nt: TGTGCCAGTAGTATTTCGGGGGGCCACACCGGGGAGCTGTTTTTT
CDR3aa: CASSISGGHTGELFF

d_gene: NA
v_gene: TRBV2
abundance: NA
j_gene: TRBJ1-4
CDR3nt: TGTGCCAGCAGTGACCAGGGAGGACCTAATGAAAAACTGTTTTTT
CDR3aa: CASSDQGGPNEKLFF

d_gene: TRBD2
v_gene: TRBV19
abundance: once
j_gene: TRBJ2-3
CDR3nt: TGTGCCAGTAGTTTTTGGACTAGCGACGCAGATACGCAGTATTTT
CDR3aa: CASSFWTSDADTQYF

d_gene: NA
v_gene: TRBV5-4
abundance: NA
j_gene: TRBJ2-3
CDR3nt: TGTGCCAGCAGCTTGAACAGGGGCACAGATACGCAGTATTTT
CDR3aa: CASSLNRGTDTQYF

d_gene: TRBD1
v_gene: TRBV4-1
abundance: NA
j_gene: TRBJ1-2
CDR3nt: TGCGCCAGCAGTCACGGAGGGGGCGCGGGAGGCTACACCTTC
CDR3aa: CASSHGGGAGGYTF

d_gene: NA
v_gene: TRBV11-2
abundance: NA
j_gene: TRBJ2-5
CDR3nt: TGTGCCAGCAGCTTAATGGCGGGACTCCAAGAGACCCAGTACTTC
CDR3aa: CASSLMAGLQETQYF

d_gene: TRBD2
v_gene: TRBV7-3
abundance: NA
j_gene: TRBJ2-7
CDR3nt: TGTGCCAGCAGCTTAGGGCTAGCGGGGTACTACGAGCAGTACTTC
CDR3aa: CASSLGLAGYYEQYF

d_gene: TRBD2
v_gene: TRBV7-2
abundance: NA
j_gene: TRBJ2-1
CDR3nt: TGTGCCAGCCTGGGGGAAGCAGGGACTAGCCTAAATGAGCAGTTCTTC
CDR3aa: CASLGEAGTSLNEQFF

d_gene: NA
v_gene: TRBV7-9
abundance: NA
j_gene: TRBJ2-6
CDR3nt: TGTGCCAGCAGCCAGAGGGTCCCGGGGATATCCGGGGCCAACGTCCTGACTTTC
CDR3aa: CASSQRVPGISGANVLTF

d_gene: NA
v_gene: TRBV15
abundance: NA
j_gene: TRBJ1-4
CDR3nt: TGTGCCACCAGCAGAGATGGACAGATGGGAGAAAAACTGTTTTTT
CDR3aa: CATSRDGQMGEKLFF

d_gene: TRBD2
v_gene: TRBV6-5
abundance: NA
j_gene: TRBJ2-1
CDR3nt: TGTGCCAGCCGGTCTAGCGGGGGTCTCAATGAGCAGTTCTTC
CDR3aa: CASRSSGGLNEQFF

d_gene: TRBD1
v_gene: TRBV28
abundance: NA
j_gene: TRBJ1-4
CDR3nt: TGTGCCAGCAAGGGGACAGGGGGCGCCGTTAATGAAAAACTGTTTTTT
CDR3aa: CASKGTGGAVNEKLFF

d_gene: NA
v_gene: TRBV7-2
abundance: once
j_gene: TRBJ2-5
CDR3nt: TGTGCCAGCAGCTTAGAGTACGGACATCAGCAGACCCAGTACTTC
CDR3aa: CASSLEYGHQQTQYF

d_gene: TRBD1
v_gene: TRBV30
abundance: NA
j_gene: TRBJ2-5
CDR3nt: TGTGCCTGGAGTACCAGGGGGAAAGAGACCCAGTACTTC
CDR3aa: CAWSTRGKETQYF

d_gene: NA
v_gene: TRBV5-4
abundance: NA
j_gene: TRBJ1-3
CDR3nt: TGTGCCAGCAGCTTGGCACAGGGAAACACCATATATTTT
CDR3aa: CASSLAQGNTIYF

d_gene: NA
v_gene: TRBV10-3
abundance: NA
j_gene: TRBJ1-4
CDR3nt: TGTGCCACAAACAGGGCAACTAATGAAAAACTGTTTTTT
CDR3aa: CATNRATNEKLFF

d_gene: NA
v_gene: TRBV4-2
abundance: few
j_gene: TRBJ1-2
CDR3nt: TGTGCCAGCAGCCAAGAAGATACAGGGACTGGCTACACCTTC
CDR3aa: CASSQEDTGTGYTF

d_gene: NA
v_gene: TRBV28
abundance: NA
j_gene: TRBJ1-2
CDR3nt: TGTGCCAGCAGTTCCTTAAACTATGGCTACACCTTC
CDR3aa: CASSSLNYGYTF

d_gene: NA
v_gene: TRBV4-3
abundance: NA
j_gene: TRBJ2-7
CDR3nt: TGCGCCAGCAGCCTAGGACTATTCGACTACGAGCAGTACTTC
CDR3aa: CASSLGLFDYEQYF

d_gene: TRBD2
v_gene: TRBV9
abundance: NA
j_gene: TRBJ2-2
CDR3nt: TGTGCCAGCAGCGTAGGCCTAGCGGGCACCGGGGAGCTGTTTTTT
CDR3aa: CASSVGLAGTGELFF

d_gene: NA
v_gene: TRBV2
abundance: NA
j_gene: TRBJ2-2
CDR3nt: TGTGCCAGCAAAGACATGGAGAACACCGGGGAGCTGTTTTTT
CDR3aa: CASKDMENTGELFF

d_gene: TRBD2
v_gene: TRBV7-9
abundance: once
j_gene: TRBJ2-2
CDR3nt: TGTGCCAGCAGCACCCGACTAGCACGGGGCGGGGAGCTGTTTTTT
CDR3aa: CASSTRLARGGELFF

d_gene: TRBD2
v_gene: TRBV5-1
abundance: NA
j_gene: TRBJ2-3
CDR3nt: TGCGCCAGCAGCCGGACTAGTTCTAGCACAGATACGCAGTATTTT
CDR3aa: CASSRTSSSTDTQYF

d_gene: NA
v_gene: TRBV5-1
abundance: NA
j_gene: TRBJ1-1
CDR3nt: TGCGCCAGCAGCTTCACAGGGTACACTGAAGCTTTCTTT
CDR3aa: CASSFTGYTEAFF

d_gene: NA
v_gene: TRBV7-3
abundance: NA
j_gene: TRBJ2-2
CDR3nt: TGTGCCAGCAGCCTCAACAGGGTTGGCGGGGAGCTGTTTTTT
CDR3aa: CASSLNRVGGELFF

d_gene: NA
v_gene: TRBV10-3
abundance: NA
j_gene: TRBJ2-3
CDR3nt: TGTGCCATCAGCCGACAGAGCACAGATACGCAGTATTTT
CDR3aa: CAISRQSTDTQYF

d_gene: NA
v_gene: TRBV6-2/TRBV6-3
abundance: NA
j_gene: TRBJ1-1
CDR3nt: TGTGCCAGCAGCCAACAGGGAGGGTACACTGAAGCTTTCTTT
CDR3aa: CASSQQGGYTEAFF

d_gene: TRBD2
v_gene: TRBV7-3
abundance: NA
j_gene: TRBJ2-1
CDR3nt: TGTGCCAGCAGCTCGACACTAGCGGGAGGTGGTGAGCAGTTCTTC
CDR3aa: CASSSTLAGGGEQFF